Shown below are 13 T cell receptor beta chains from a single sample sequenced in a study of Graves' ophthalmopathy and Graves' hyperthyroidism. RNA transcripts provided the template for amplifying TCR beta CDR3 regions. After a first-round RT-PCR with HTBI primers, a second-round multiplex PCR was run. Each CDR3 protein gets one entry after TCRdb re-called the multiplex PCR reads with MiXCR. The repertoire consists of 600,000 to 700,000 distinct CDR3 sequences, with about 38% occurring once and the leading ten covering 2.5% to 3.5%. The source material was peripheral blood. These receptors originate from an adult man with Graves' ophthalmopathy.

This CDR3 is CASSLARGGGETQYF. CDR3 sequence (DNA): TGTGCCAGCAGCTTAGCGAGGGGGGGAGGAGAGACCCAGTACTTC. This sequence joins TRBV7-2 and TRBJ2-5; a weak D match, TRBD2 (7 bases). The CDR3 sequence is 15 residues long. Germline values: CDR1 SGHTA, CDR2 FQGNSA. V was shortened by 0 bases and J by 4 bases, with 12 bases between the two germline ends.

Many counts were recorded for this clonotype. V gene TRBV7-9 combines with J gene TRBJ1-2, with 10 nucleotides matching TRBD1. Germline V gene lookup returns CDR1 SEHNR and CDR2 FQNEAQ (reference sequence). After removal of 2 bases from V and 5 bases from J, the junction contained 2 bases not matched to a gene. There are 14 residues in the CDR3. CDR3 coding DNA: TGTGCCAGCAGCTTAAGGACAGGGGGGTATGGCTACACCTTC. Its protein product is CASSLRTGGYGYTF.

In its sample, this clonotype was seen a few times. The CDR3 here is CASSVRTVQETQYF. In DNA form, the CDR3 reads TGTGCCAGCTCAGTAAGGACAGTCCAAGAGACCCAGTACTTC. The rearrangement joins TRBV18 to TRBJ2-5; a possible D gene is TRBD1 (6 bases). Trimming left V 5 bases short and J 1 base short, with 11 bases between. Germline V gene lookup returns CDR1 KGHSH and CDR2 LQKENI. This CDR3 has 14 amino acids.

This clonotype was seen repeatedly, ten times or more. The chain combines TRBV20-1 with TRBJ1-2; no firm D call. Germline V CDR1 and CDR2: DFQATT, SNEGSKA (reference sequence). Trimming left V 5 bases short and J 6 bases short, with 25 bases between. This CDR3 is 16 amino acids long. CDR3 sequence reads: CSAWNERPSGINGYTF. CDR3 nucleotide sequence: TGCAGTGCTTGGAACGAGCGCCCGTCCGGGATTAATGGCTACACCTTC.

This clonotype was observed a handful of times. This may stem from a read error, because a much larger clone lies one nucleotide away. The CDR3 DNA reads as TGTGCCACCAGCAGAGCCACCCAAAGCACCGGGGAGCTGTTTTTT. Translation gives CATSRATQSTGELFF. The V gene is TRBV15, the J gene TRBJ2-2; D not certain. V was clipped by 1 base and J by 4 bases, with 10 bases between them. Germline lookup yields CDR1 LNHNV and CDR2 YYDKDF (reference sequence). The CDR3 contains 15 residues.

With respect to this clonotype: Since a much larger clone is just one base distant, this may be a read error. The CDR3 end shows no conserved phenylalanine or tryptophan, and so a read error is likely. The chain links TRBV2 to TRBJ2-7, with no clear D. CDR3 length: 14 amino acids. Trimming cost V 6 bases and J 2 bases, with 14 bases left between them. In germline, CDR1 is SNHLY, CDR2 FYNNEI. CDR3 residues: CASSLATLTYEQYI. CDR3 in DNA: TGTGCCAGCAGCTTGGCCACACTTACCTACGAGCAGTACATC.

This clonotype showed up many times. V and J are TRBV2 and TRBJ2-7; tentative D call: TRBD2 (6 bases). The V end lost 7 bases, the J end lost 3 bases, and 22 bases lay between the germline ends. This CDR3 has 16 residues. The V gene's germline CDR1 is SNHLY and CDR2 FYNNEI. The CDR3 coding sequence is TGTGCCAGCATGGGGGAAACGACTAGTGCTAACTACGAGCAGTACTTC. It specifies CASMGETTSANYEQYF.

In regard to this clonotype: Sequence at one end of the junction differs from germline and may be a read error. The chain carries TRBV9 and TRBJ1-2; D is undetermined. The CDR3 consists of 16 residues. The germline CDR1 and CDR2 sequences are SGDLS and YYNGEE. The CDR3: CASSRGEGSPDYGYTF. The CDR3, as DNA: TGCGCCAGCAGCCGGGGTGAGGGATCCCCCGACTATGGCTACACCTTC.

Remarks on this clonotype: The junction shows a germline mismatch at one end, possibly a read error. The genes are TRBV7-2 and TRBJ1-6; D unresolved. The CDR3 runs to 15 residues. Germline V lookup: CDR1 SGHTA, CDR2 FQGNSA. The CDR3 bases are TGTGCCAGTAGTTTTAGGGTTACCGGTAATTCATCCCTCCACTTT. Its translation: CASSFRVTGNSSLHF.

The chain links TRBV9 to TRBJ2-7; a weak D match, TRBD2 (6 bases). In germline, CDR1 is SGDLS, CDR2 YYNGEE. This CDR3 spans 15 amino acids. V lost 1 base to trimming and J lost 5 bases, with 16 bases between them. Written as DNA, the CDR3 is TGTGCCAGCAGCGTACGAGACGGGAGACGGGACGAGCAGTACTTC. Its protein product is CASSVRDGRRDEQYF.

This chain links TRBV7-3 with TRBJ2-5; no firm D call. TRBJ2-1 matches the DNA end more closely, so the J call is doubtful. This CDR3 has 15 amino acids. CDR1 and CDR2 from the germline V gene are SGHTA and FQGTGA. CDR3 DNA: TGTGCCAGCAGCTTAACCCCTAGGTTCGACAATGAGCAGTTCTTC. Its protein product is CASSLTPRFDNEQFF.

Remarks on this clonotype: One end of the junction does not line up with germline, which may come from a read error. The V call is TRBV7-2, the J call TRBJ1-5; D is undetermined. The germline V gene has CDR1 SGHTA and CDR2 FQGNSA. This CDR3 is 18 amino acids long. The CDR3, as DNA: TGCGCCAGCAGCCACAGCGACTTGGACCCTTATAGCAATCAGCCCCAGCATTTT. Translation gives CASSHSDLDPYSNQPQHF.

This clonotype has at least ten counts. The chain carries TRBV14 and TRBJ2-7, with 8 positions matching TRBD1. This CDR3 has 14 residues. Germline V gives CDR1 SGHDN, CDR2 FVKESK. The J segment lost 4 bases and the V segment lost 4 bases, leaving 6 bases of the junction unmatched. CDR3 bases: TGTGCCAGCAGCCCCCGGGACAGGCTTTACGAGCAGTACTTC. Translation: CASSPRDRLYEQYF.